The source of this TCR beta chain is a study of shared clonotypes between healthy human individuals. V lost 1 base, J lost 7 bases, and 8 bases lay in between. CDR1 is SGDLS and CDR2 is YYNGEE in the germline V gene. The CDR3 length is 13 residues. Here immunoSEQ multiplex PCR was the method, and the copy in TCRdb shows in-frame clones only, minus some. This table holds approximately 1.4 million clones, 95% to 99% found once. This receptor was taken from a man aged 30-40 years in good health. The sequenced sample consisted of naive CD4+ T cells sorted from blood. Subset given: CD45RA+ positively selected. This chain joins TRBV9 and TRBJ2-2, with no clear D. This CDR3 reads CASSVIWDGELFF. Written as DNA, the CDR3 is TGTGCCAGCAGCGTAATCTGGGACGGGGAGCTGTTTTTT.